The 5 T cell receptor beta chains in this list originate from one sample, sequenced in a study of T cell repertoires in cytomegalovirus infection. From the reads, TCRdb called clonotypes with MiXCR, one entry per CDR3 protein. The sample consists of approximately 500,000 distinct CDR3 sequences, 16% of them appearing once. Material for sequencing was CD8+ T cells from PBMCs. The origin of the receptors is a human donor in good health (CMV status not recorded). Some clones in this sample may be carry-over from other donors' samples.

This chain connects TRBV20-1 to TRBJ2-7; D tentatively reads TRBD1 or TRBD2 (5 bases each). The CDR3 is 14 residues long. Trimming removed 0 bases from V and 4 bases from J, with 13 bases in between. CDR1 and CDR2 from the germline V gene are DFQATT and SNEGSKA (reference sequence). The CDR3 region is CSARDLVGEYEQYF. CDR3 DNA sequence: TGCAGTGCTAGAGATCTCGTAGGGGAGTACGAGCAGTACTTC.

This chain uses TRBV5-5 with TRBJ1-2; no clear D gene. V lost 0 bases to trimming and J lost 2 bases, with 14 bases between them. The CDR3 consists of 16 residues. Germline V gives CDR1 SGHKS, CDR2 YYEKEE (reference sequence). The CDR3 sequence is CASSLEHGGLNYGYTF. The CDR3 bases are TGTGCCAGCAGCTTGGAGCACGGCGGTCTAAACTATGGCTACACCTTC.

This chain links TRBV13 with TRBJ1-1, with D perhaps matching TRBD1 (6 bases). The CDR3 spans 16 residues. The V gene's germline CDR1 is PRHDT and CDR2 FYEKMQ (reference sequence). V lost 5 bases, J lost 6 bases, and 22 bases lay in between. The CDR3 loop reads CASSPAGAPRISEAFF. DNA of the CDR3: TGTGCCAGCAGCCCGGCGGGGGCGCCTCGGATATCTGAAGCTTTCTTT.

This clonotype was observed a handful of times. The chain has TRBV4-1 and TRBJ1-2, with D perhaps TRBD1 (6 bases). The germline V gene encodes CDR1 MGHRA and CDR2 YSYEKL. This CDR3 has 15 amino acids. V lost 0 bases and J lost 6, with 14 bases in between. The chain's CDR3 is CASSQDPPQGHGYTF. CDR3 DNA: TGCGCCAGCAGCCAAGATCCCCCCCAGGGGCATGGCTACACCTTC.

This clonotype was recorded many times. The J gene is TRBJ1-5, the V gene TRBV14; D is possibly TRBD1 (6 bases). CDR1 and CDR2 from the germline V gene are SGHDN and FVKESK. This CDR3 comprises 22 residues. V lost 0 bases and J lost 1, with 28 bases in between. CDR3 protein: CASSQDQKIWTGAKLSNQPQHF. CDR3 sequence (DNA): TGTGCCAGCAGCCAAGACCAGAAGATATGGACGGGGGCGAAGTTAAGCAATCAGCCCCAGCATTTT.